Shown below are 29 T cell receptor beta chains from a single sample sequenced in a study of blood T cells in healthy people across ages. Sample-barcoded 5' priming and a J-beta primer mix drove a second PCR of roughly 6 to 12 cycles. Each CDR3 protein is one row after TCRdb ran MiXCR on the 5' RACE reads. The repertoire consists of more than 650,000 distinct CDR3 sequences, with roughly 24% occurring once and the leading ten covering 2.5% to 3.5%. These data were also filed under a second study, of T cells of mothers and their children.

The sample comprised blood. The receptors originated from a boy younger than 18 in good health.

Of note for this clonotype: The junction differs from germline at one of its ends, possibly a read error. V and J are TRBV12-3 or TRBV12-4 and TRBJ1-5; D gene ambiguous. The CDR3 has 14 amino acids. CDR3 region: CASSFRRSNRPQHF. The CDR3 DNA reads TGTGCCAGCAGTTTTAGGCGGAGCAATCGGCCCCAGCATTTT.

CDR3 in amino acids: CASSPSGQGVSKTQYF. CDR3 DNA sequence: TGTGCCAGCAGCCCAAGCGGGCAGGGGGTATCAAAGACCCAGTACTTC. The chain uses TRBV7-3 and TRBJ2-1, with D perhaps TRBD1 (7 bases). Gene TRBJ2-5 matches the end of the DNA better, so the J call may be wrong. The germline V gene encodes CDR1 SGHTA and CDR2 FQGTGA. This CDR3 has 16 amino acids.

This clonotype appeared a few times. The chain recombines TRBV5-1 with TRBJ1-1, with TRBD1 as a possible D gene (5 bases). Germline-derived CDR1 and CDR2 are SGHRS and YFSETQ. V was trimmed by 0 bases and J by 3 bases, leaving 9 bases between them. The length of the CDR3 is 14 residues. This CDR3 reads CASSLEQADTEAFF. The CDR3 DNA reads as TGCGCCAGCAGCTTGGAACAGGCTGACACTGAAGCTTTCTTT.

The V and J genes are TRBV5-1 and TRBJ2-5; D gene ambiguous. V lost 0 bases, J lost 0 bases, and 9 bases lay in between. The CDR3 consists of 15 residues. Germline V gene lookup returns CDR1 SGHRS and CDR2 YFSETQ. CDR3 region: CASSLEESYQETQYF. As DNA, the CDR3 is TGCGCCAGCAGCTTGGAGGAGTCGTACCAAGAGACCCAGTACTTC.

This chain connects TRBV7-6 to TRBJ2-5; tentative D call: TRBD2 (7 bases). The end of the DNA fits TRBJ2-7 better, so the J call may be wrong. Germline lookup yields CDR1 SGHVS and CDR2 FNYEAQ. The CDR3 is 18 amino acids. The chain's CDR3 is CASSLRGGLGQQTCEQYF. In DNA form, the CDR3 reads TGTGCCAGCAGCCTTAGGGGAGGGTTGGGACAACAAACCTGCGAGCAGTACTTC.

CDR3 bases: TGCGCCAGCAGCTTAGGGGCTAGCAGATACAATGAGCAGTTCTTC. It yields the protein CASSLGASRYNEQFF. This chain links TRBV5-1 with TRBJ2-1; D assignment may be TRBD1 or TRBD2 (5 bases each). The CDR3 length is 15 residues. CDR1 is SGHRS, CDR2 YFSETQ, per germline. V lost 2 bases and J lost 4, with 13 bases in between.

The chain joins TRBV6-5 to TRBJ2-2; 7 bases fit TRBD1. The germline V gene has CDR1 MNHEY and CDR2 SVGAGI. The CDR3 totals 16 residues. V lost 4 bases, J lost 4 bases, and 9 bases stayed unmatched. The CDR3 loop is CASSLRGRPGTGELFF. The CDR3 DNA follows: TGTGCCAGCAGTTTGAGGGGGCGACCGGGCACCGGGGAGCTGTTTTTT.

This clonotype was seen a few times. The chain employs TRBV29-1 and TRBJ1-6; 8 bases are a match to TRBD1. In germline, CDR1 is SQVTM, CDR2 ANQGSEA. This CDR3 has 16 amino acids. The V and J ends lost 7 bases and 2 bases, in that order; junction bases with no gene match: 10. CDR3 residues: CSATLDRVAYNSPLHF. The CDR3 nucleotides read TGCAGCGCTACCCTGGACAGGGTGGCCTATAATTCACCCCTCCACTTT.

The chain couples TRBV9 to TRBJ1-1, with 9 bases aligning to TRBD1. Germline CDR1 and CDR2: SGDLS and YYNGEE. V gave up 3 bases and J gave up 7 bases; unmatched junction bases: 4. The CDR3 is made up of 13 amino acids. Written as DNA, the CDR3 is TGTGCCAGCAGCGCGGGACAGGGCAGTGAAGCTTTCTTT. Its protein product is CASSAGQGSEAFF.

The V call is TRBV9, the J call TRBJ1-5, with 8 bases identical to TRBD1. Per the germline V gene, CDR1 is SGDLS and CDR2 is YYNGEE. Trimming removed 3 bases from V and 7 bases from J; junction bases left unmatched: 6. CDR3 length: 14 amino acids. The CDR3 sequence is CASSEGQGGQPQHF. The CDR3 DNA reads as TGTGCCAGCAGCGAAGGACAGGGCGGGCAGCCCCAGCATTTT. The whole variable domain, remainder taken from reference TRBV9 and TRBJ1-5, is DSGVTQTPKHLITATGQRVTLRCSPRSGDLSVYWYQQSLDQGLQFLIQYYNGEERAKGNILERFSAQQFPDLHSELNLSSLELGDSALYFCASSEGQGGQPQHFGDGTRLSIL.

This clonotype was seen many times. The DNA for the CDR3 is TGTGCCAGCAGCCCAGGACAGGGTACTCAGCCCCAGCATTTT. Amino acids: CASSPGQGTQPQHF. This chain joins TRBV6-5 and TRBJ1-5; 8 bases agree with TRBD1. Germline loops: CDR1 MNHEY, CDR2 SVGAGI. The length of the CDR3 is 14 residues. Unmatched junction bases numbered 7, after V lost 6 bases and J lost 6 bases.

The chain joins TRBV12-3 or TRBV12-4 to TRBJ2-1; unclear D gene. The CDR3 is made up of 13 amino acids. Trimming left V 6 bases short and J 5 bases short, with 11 bases between. CDR3 residues: CASSRDSNNEQFF. The CDR3 region has the DNA TGTGCCAGCAGCCGAGATTCAAACAATGAGCAGTTCTTC.

This clonotype came up a few times. V and J are TRBV28 and TRBJ2-7; D is uncertain. CDR1 is MDHEN, CDR2 SYDVKM, per germline. V was cut by 2 bases and J by 1 base, with 9 bases left in between. This CDR3 has 14 amino acids. The CDR3 is CASSLGYGSYEQYF. CDR3 DNA sequence: TGTGCCAGCAGTTTAGGCTACGGTTCCTACGAGCAGTACTTC.

The chain has TRBV7-3 and TRBJ2-2; D ambiguous. Trimming left V 4 bases short and J 8 bases short, with 8 bases between. The germline V gene encodes CDR1 SGHTA and CDR2 FQGTGA. CDR3 size: 12 residues. This CDR3 reads CASSSSLGELFF. The DNA of the CDR3 is TGTGCCAGCAGCTCATCATTAGGGGAGCTGTTTTTT.

This chain links TRBV4-2 with TRBJ1-2; D is perhaps TRBD1 (6 bases). The CDR3 has 16 residues. Germline CDR1 is LGHNA and CDR2 is YNFKEQ. Trimming removed 1 base at V and 4 bases at J, with 16 bases between. CDR3 in amino acids: CASSQVSGAFIYGYTF. The DNA of the CDR3 is TGTGCCAGCAGCCAAGTTTCGGGGGCCTTTATCTATGGCTACACCTTC.

This chain links TRBV7-6 with TRBJ1-2; possible D gene TRBD1, 6 bases. The length of the CDR3 is 13 residues. V gave up 7 bases and J gave up 8 bases, with 17 bases separating them. Germline V gene data show CDR1 as SGHVS and CDR2 as FNYEAQ. The CDR3 spells CASTSGGTGGYTF. CDR3 nucleotide sequence: TGTGCCAGCACCTCGGGGGGCACCGGGGGCTACACCTTC.

The chain combines TRBV14 with TRBJ2-7; D not resolved. The ends were cut back, 4 bases at V and 0 bases at J, with 19 bases in the middle. The CDR3 sequence is 17 residues long. Germline CDR1 reads SGHDN; CDR2 reads FVKESK. The CDR3 coding sequence is TGTGCCAGCAGCCGCTCCGGTGGGAATCCCCACTCCTACGAGCAGTACTTC. Its protein is CASSRSGGNPHSYEQYF.

V and J are TRBV29-1 and TRBJ2-5; D call uncertain. This CDR3 comprises 12 residues. Trimming cost V 7 bases and J 0 bases, with 9 bases left between them. Germline V gene data show CDR1 as SQVTM and CDR2 as ANQGSEA. As DNA, the CDR3 is TGCAGCGCGCAGAAGTACCAAGAGACCCAGTACTTC. Encoded protein: CSAQKYQETQYF.

This clonotype was detected ten times or more. The chain joins TRBV7-8 to TRBJ1-2; D possibly corresponds to TRBD1 (5 bases). The V and J ends lost 4 bases and 5 bases respectively, with 8 bases between them. CDR1 and CDR2 from the germline V gene are SGHVS and FQNEAQ. CDR3 length equals 12 residues. The CDR3 protein is CASSSSGYGYTF. The CDR3 nucleotides are TGTGCCAGCAGCTCTTCAGGGTATGGCTACACCTTC.

The chain has TRBV6-1 and TRBJ2-5; D is possibly TRBD1 (5 bases). The CDR3 has 13 amino acids. Germline CDR1 is MNHNS and CDR2 is SASEGT. V gave up 6 bases and J gave up 4 bases, with 12 bases separating them. The CDR3 here is CASRATERETQYF. CDR3 DNA sequence: TGTGCCAGCAGGGCGACAGAACGAGAGACCCAGTACTTC.

The V and J genes are TRBV4-3 and TRBJ1-1; D ambiguous. The CDR3 totals 14 residues. V was shortened by 2 bases and J by 4 bases, with 11 bases between the two germline ends. Germline V CDR1 and CDR2: LGHNA, YSLEER. In DNA, the CDR3 is TGCGCCAGCAGCCAAAGACGGTTTGGCACTGAAGCTTTCTTT. It encodes CASSQRRFGTEAFF.

The chain couples TRBV20-1 to TRBJ2-3; no clear D gene. The V end was cut by 5 bases, the J end by 2 bases, with 8 bases between. The V gene's germline CDR1 is DFQATT and CDR2 SNEGSKA (reference sequence). The CDR3 has 12 residues. As DNA, the CDR3 is TGCAGTGCTGGCTTCCTCACAGATACGCAGTATTTT. Protein product: CSAGFLTDTQYF.

This rearrangement joins TRBV12-3 or TRBV12-4 to TRBJ1-5, with D tentatively TRBD1 (5 bases). The V end was cut by 5 bases, the J end by 6 bases, with 11 bases between. CDR3 length equals 13 residues. In DNA form, the CDR3 reads TGTGCCAGCAGTCGGGGGTCGGGTCAGCCCCAGCATTTT. Translation: CASSRGSGQPQHF.

J is TRBJ2-5 and V is TRBV27; no clear D. The V gene lost 8 bases and the J gene lost 4 bases, with 14 bases spanning the gap. Germline values: CDR1 MNHEY, CDR2 SMNVEV (reference sequence). The CDR3 extends over 13 amino acids. CDR3 amino acids: CASRRSLVETQYF. CDR3 bases: TGTGCCAGCCGACGATCCCTAGTAGAGACCCAGTACTTC.

This chain's CDR3 is CASRWGENGYTF. The DNA for the CDR3 is TGTGCCAGTAGATGGGGGGAGAATGGCTACACCTTC. This chain joins TRBV19 and TRBJ1-2, with D tentatively TRBD1 (5 bases). The germline V gene encodes CDR1 LNHDA and CDR2 SQIVND (reference sequence). The ends were cut back, 6 bases at V and 6 bases at J, with 11 bases in the middle. The CDR3 is 12 residues long. The variable domain in full, completed from reference TRBV19 and TRBJ1-2, reads DGGITQSPKYLFRKEGQNVTLSCEQNLNHDAMYWYRQDPGQGLRLIYYSQIVNDFQKGDIAEGYSVSREKKESFPLTVTSAQKNPTAFYLCASRWGENGYTFGSGTRLTVV.

Concerning this clonotype: The CDR3 ends on some other residue instead of the conserved phenylalanine or tryptophan, so this is likely a read error. V gene TRBV29-1 combines with J gene TRBJ1-4, with D tentatively TRBD1 (5 bases). Looked up from germline, CDR1 is SQVTM and CDR2 is ANQGSEA. This CDR3 region has 14 residues. The CDR3 sequence is CSAEGEGEDEKLFS. The CDR3 DNA reads TGCAGCGCTGAAGGGGAAGGGGAGGATGAAAAACTGTTTTCT.

This sequence joins TRBV12-3 or TRBV12-4 and TRBJ2-3; D may be TRBD1 (5 bases). V was cut by 3 bases and J by 10 bases, with 11 bases left in between. This CDR3 has 12 amino acids. The CDR3 DNA follows: TGTGCCAGCAGTTTGGGGCAGGGTCCGCAGTATTTT. It codes for CASSLGQGPQYF.

This clonotype was seen only a few times. The genes are TRBV20-1 and TRBJ2-3; 10 bases agree with TRBD2. CDR3 size: 15 residues. Unmatched junction bases numbered 7, after V lost 3 bases and J lost 4 bases. Germline V CDR1 and CDR2: DFQATT, SNEGSKA (reference sequence). CDR3 region: CSASVSGGEADTQYF. DNA for the CDR3: TGCAGTGCTAGTGTCAGCGGGGGGGAGGCAGATACGCAGTATTTT.

The chain carries TRBV3-1 and TRBJ1-6, with TRBD1 as a possible D gene (6 bases). From germline, CDR1 is LGHDT and CDR2 YNNKEL (reference sequence). The V and J ends lost 1 base and 0 bases respectively, with 7 bases between them. The CDR3 totals 16 residues. The chain's CDR3 is CASSQAGDSYNSPLHF. For the CDR3, the DNA is TGTGCCAGCAGCCAAGCAGGGGACTCCTATAATTCACCCCTCCACTTT.